This TCR beta chain was identified during a study of persistence of HIV-infected CD4 T cells. Study-level background: Donors were ART-treated; their CMV- and Gag-responding CD4+ T cells were isolated.

With respect to this clone: Its antigen is as yet unknown.

An overlapping HIV-1 Gag peptide pool stimulated these cells at 0.95 to 1 ug/peptide/mL. Memory cells lacking CD40L and CD69 with high CD45RO were sorted. CD8-depleted PBMCs were stimulated around 17 hours with anti-CD28/CD49d costimulation, CD40-blocking antibody and enfuvirtide. This CDR3 is 16 amino acids long. Germline V lookup: CDR1 SGHAT, CDR2 FQDESV (reference sequence). The V and J ends lost 1 base and 2 bases, in that order; junction bases with no gene match: 3. This was the immunoSEQ version 4 assay in survey mode. TCRdb's table, derived via immunoSEQ multiplex PCR, lists solely in-frame clones and lacks some. The repertoire holds about 40,000 clones, with approximately 80% as singletons. Study-level results: TCRbeta richness was lower in CMV- and Gag-responding cells than in anti-CD3/anti-CD28-responding cells.

The sequence came from an adult man with HIV who was CMV-seropositive. Here the sequenced sample was CD4+ T cells sorted from PBMCs after roughly 17-hour stimulation, taken from a patient who received antiretroviral therapy. This chain links TRBV11-1 with TRBJ2-3; TRBD2 aligns across 10 bases. CDR3 DNA sequence: TGTGCCAGCAGCTTAGAACTAGCGGGGTTCACAGATACGCAGTATTTT. Amino acids: CASSLELAGFTDTQYF. The variable domain in full, with the rest retrieved from reference TRBV11-1 and TRBJ2-3, is EAEVAQSPRYKITEKSQAVAFWCDPISGHATLYWYRQILGQGPELLVQFQDESVVDDSQLPKDRFSAERLKGVDSTLKIQPAELGDSAMYLCASSLELAGFTDTQYFGPGTRLTVL.